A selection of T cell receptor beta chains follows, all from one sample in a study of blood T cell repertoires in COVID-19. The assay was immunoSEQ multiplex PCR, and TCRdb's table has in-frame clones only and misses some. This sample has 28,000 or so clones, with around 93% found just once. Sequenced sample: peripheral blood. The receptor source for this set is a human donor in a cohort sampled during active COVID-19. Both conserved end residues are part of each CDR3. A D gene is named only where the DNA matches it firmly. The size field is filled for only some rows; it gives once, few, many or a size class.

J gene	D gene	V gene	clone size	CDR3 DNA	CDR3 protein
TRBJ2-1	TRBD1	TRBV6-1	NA	TGTGCCAGCAGTGAGCCGGGACAGGGGGGCTATGAGCAGTTCTTC	CASSEPGQGGYEQFF
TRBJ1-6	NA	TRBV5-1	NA	TGCGCCAGCAGCCCCGACAGCCCGAATTCACCCCTCCACTTT	CASSPDSPNSPLHF
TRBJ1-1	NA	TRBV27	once	TGTGCCAGCAGTTTCGGGGGGTTCACTGAAGCTTTCTTT	CASSFGGFTEAFF
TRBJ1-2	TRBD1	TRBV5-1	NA	TGCGCCAGCAGCCCCGGGACAGGGGCTCAGGGTTATGGCTACACCTTC	CASSPGTGAQGYGYTF
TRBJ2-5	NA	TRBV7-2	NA	TGTGCCAGCAGCCCTTCCTATAGCCAAGAGACCCAGTACTTC	CASSPSYSQETQYF
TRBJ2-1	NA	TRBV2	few	TGTGCCAGCAGTGACCAACGACTGATAAACAATGAGCAGTTCTTC	CASSDQRLINNEQFF
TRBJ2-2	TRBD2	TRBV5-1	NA	TGCGCCAGCAGCTCCGGGACTAGCGGCAACACCGGGGAGCTGTTTTTT	CASSSGTSGNTGELFF
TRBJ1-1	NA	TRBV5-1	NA	TGCGCCAGCAGCCCAGTCACCCTAGGGAACACTGAAGCTTTCTTT	CASSPVTLGNTEAFF
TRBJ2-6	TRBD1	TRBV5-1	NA	TGCGCCAGCAGCTCACTTCCCGCTTTACAGGGGTCTGGGGCCAACGTCCTGACTTTC	CASSSLPALQGSGANVLTF
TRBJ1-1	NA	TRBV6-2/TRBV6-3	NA	TGTGCCAGCAGTAGGACATACACTGAAGCTTTCTTT	CASSRTYTEAFF
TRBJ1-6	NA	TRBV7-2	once	TGTGCCAGCAGCTTAAGTCCAGGTCCGAATTCACCCCTCCACTTT	CASSLSPGPNSPLHF
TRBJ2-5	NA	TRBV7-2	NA	TGTGCCGGCAAAACAGTCATGCAAGAGACCCAGTACTTC	CAGKTVMQETQYF
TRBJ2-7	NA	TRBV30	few	TGTGCCTGGAGTCATCAGACTGGGGTCGGGAAGCACTTC	CAWSHQTGVGKHF
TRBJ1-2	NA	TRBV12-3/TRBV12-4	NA	TGTGCCAGCAGCCTGAACACCCAACGCTACACCTTC	CASSLNTQRYTF
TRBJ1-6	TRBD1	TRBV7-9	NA	TGTGCCAGCAGCTTCCGGACAGGGAACTCACCCCTCCACTTT	CASSFRTGNSPLHF
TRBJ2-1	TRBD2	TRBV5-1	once	TGCGCCAGCAGCTTGATTTCTAGCGGAGGACTTTACAATGAGCAGTTCTTC	CASSLISSGGLYNEQFF
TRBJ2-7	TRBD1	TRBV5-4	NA	TGTGCCAGCAGCAACCGGGACAGGGGGCTCTACGAGCAGTACTTC	CASSNRDRGLYEQYF
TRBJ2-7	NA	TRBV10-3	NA	TGTGCCATCAGTGCCCGACAGTCCCCCCCTTCCTACGAGCAGTACTTC	CAISARQSPPSYEQYF
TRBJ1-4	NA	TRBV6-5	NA	TGTGCCAGCAGTTACTTCGGGGAGAATAATGAAAAACTGTTTTTT	CASSYFGENNEKLFF
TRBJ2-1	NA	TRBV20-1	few	TGCAGTGCAAGGACTGACAATGAGCAGTTCTTC	CSARTDNEQFF
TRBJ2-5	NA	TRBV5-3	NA	TGTGCCAGAAGCTCTACGGACCGGACAATGGGGGAGACCCAGTACTTC	CARSSTDRTMGETQYF
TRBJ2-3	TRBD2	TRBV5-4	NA	TGTGCCAGCAGCTTGTCGGACGGGAGGAAGGGTACGCAGTATTTT	CASSLSDGRKGTQYF
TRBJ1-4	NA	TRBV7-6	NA	TGTGCCAGCAGCTTAGCCTCAACAGGGAATGAAAAACTGTTTTTT	CASSLASTGNEKLFF
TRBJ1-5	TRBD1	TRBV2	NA	TGTGCCAGCAGTGAGGACAGGCCCTATAGCAATCAGCCCCAGCATTTT	CASSEDRPYSNQPQHF
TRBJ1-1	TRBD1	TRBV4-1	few	TGCGCCAGCAGCCAAGTTCTTCGGACAGGGGGGGCAACTGAAGCTTTCTTT	CASSQVLRTGGATEAFF
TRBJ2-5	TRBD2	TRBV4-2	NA	TGTGCCAGCAGCCGGGGACTAGCAAAAGAGACCCAGTACTTC	CASSRGLAKETQYF
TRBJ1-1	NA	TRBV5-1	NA	TGCGCCAGCAGCTTGGTAGGGGACACTGAAGCTTTCTTT	CASSLVGDTEAFF
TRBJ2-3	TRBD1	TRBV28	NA	TGTGCCAGCAGTTTATCGGGACAGTCAGATACGCAGTATTTT	CASSLSGQSDTQYF
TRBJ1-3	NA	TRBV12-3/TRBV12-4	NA	TGTGCCAGCAGTTTTGTAGGAAACACCATATATTTT	CASSFVGNTIYF
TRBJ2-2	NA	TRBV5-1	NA	TGCGCCAGCAGACGGGACTCCGGGGAGCTGTTTTTT	CASRRDSGELFF
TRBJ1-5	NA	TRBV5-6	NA	TGTGCCAGCAGCTTGTCAGGCAATCAGCCCCAGCATTTT	CASSLSGNQPQHF
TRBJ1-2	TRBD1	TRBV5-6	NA	TGTGCCAGCAGCCCGGTGGGGACAGGGACCTATGGCTACACCTTC	CASSPVGTGTYGYTF
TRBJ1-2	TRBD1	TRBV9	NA	TGTGCCAGCAACGGACAGGGGTATGGCTACACCTTC	CASNGQGYGYTF
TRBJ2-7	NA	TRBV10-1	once	TGCGCCAGCAGTGAGGCCCCAGCTAGCGAGTATGAATCCTACGAGCAGTACTTC	CASSEAPASEYESYEQYF
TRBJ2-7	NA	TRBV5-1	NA	TGCGCCAGCAGTAACAGGGAGGGCTCCTACGAGCAGTACTTC	CASSNREGSYEQYF
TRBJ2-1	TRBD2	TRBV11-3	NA	TGTGCCAGCAGCTTAGGTTCGACTAGCGGTTACAATGAGCAGTTCTTC	CASSLGSTSGYNEQFF
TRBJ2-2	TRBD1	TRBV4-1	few	TGCGCCAGCAGCCAAGGACAGGGGAACACCGGGGAGCTGTTTTTT	CASSQGQGNTGELFF
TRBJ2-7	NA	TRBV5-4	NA	TGTGCCAGCAGCCCACAGAGGGGAGGTATCCACTCCTACGAGCAGTACTTC	CASSPQRGGIHSYEQYF
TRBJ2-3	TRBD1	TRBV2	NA	TGTGCCAGCAGAGAGGGACAGGTAGGGGCAGATACGCAGTATTTT	CASREGQVGADTQYF
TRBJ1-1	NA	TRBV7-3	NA	TGTGCCAGCAGCCTCGGACACAAGAACACTGAAGCTTTCTTT	CASSLGHKNTEAFF
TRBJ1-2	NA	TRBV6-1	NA	TGTGCCAGCAGTGAAGATTTGCGCTCCTATGGCTACACCTTC	CASSEDLRSYGYTF
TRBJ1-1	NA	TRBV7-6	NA	TGTGCCAGCAGCTTAGTAATTGGGGCTTCCGGGGGAGCTTTCTTT	CASSLVIGASGGAFF
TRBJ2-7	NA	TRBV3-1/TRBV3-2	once	TGTGCCAGCAGCCAAGGGACAGCCCCCTTCGAGCAGTACTTC	CASSQGTAPFEQYF
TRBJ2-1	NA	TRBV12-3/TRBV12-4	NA	TGTGCCAGCAGTTTAACACCGACAGCTGAGCAGTTCTTC	CASSLTPTAEQFF
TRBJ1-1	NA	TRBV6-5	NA	TGTGCCAGCAACACGAACACTGAAGCTTTCTTT	CASNTNTEAFF
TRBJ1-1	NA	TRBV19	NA	TGTGCCAGTAGTAGAGGGGGGAACACTGAAGCTTTCTTT	CASSRGGNTEAFF
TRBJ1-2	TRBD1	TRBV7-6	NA	TGTGCCAGCAGCTTTGGACAGGGGGCGCTGTCAAGTGGCTACACCTTC	CASSFGQGALSSGYTF
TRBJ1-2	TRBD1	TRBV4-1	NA	TGCGCCAGCAGCCAAGATGGAGCAGGGGGGTACGGTGGCTACACCTTC	CASSQDGAGGYGGYTF
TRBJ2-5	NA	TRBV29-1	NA	TGCAGCGAGACAGGCGGAGAGACCCAGTACTTC	CSETGGETQYF
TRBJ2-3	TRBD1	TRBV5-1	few	TGCGCCAGCAGCGGGCAGACAGGGGGCCCCCAGGATACGCAGTATTTT	CASSGQTGGPQDTQYF
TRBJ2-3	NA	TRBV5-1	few	TGCGCCAGCAGCTCCTCGGCGGGCGGTCGGACGCAGTATTTT	CASSSSAGGRTQYF
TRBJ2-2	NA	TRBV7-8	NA	TGTGCCAGCAGCTCCCGGTACCCCCCTACGAACACCGGGGAGCTGTTTTTT	CASSSRYPPTNTGELFF
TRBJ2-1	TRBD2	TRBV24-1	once	TGTGCCACCAGTGATTTGTCGGGAGGGCCCTACAATGAGCAGTTCTTC	CATSDLSGGPYNEQFF
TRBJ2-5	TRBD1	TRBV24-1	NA	TGTGCCACCAGTGAGGGGACAGAATATCAAGAGACCCAGTACTTC	CATSEGTEYQETQYF
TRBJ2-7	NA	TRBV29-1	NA	TGCAGCGTTGAAGATCGATCAGGGGAGGGTTACGAGCAGTACTTC	CSVEDRSGEGYEQYF
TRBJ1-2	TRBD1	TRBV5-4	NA	TGTGCCAGCAGCTTAGGGGTGGGGACAGGGGGCTCCTATGGCTACACCTTC	CASSLGVGTGGSYGYTF
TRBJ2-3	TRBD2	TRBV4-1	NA	TGCGCCAGCAGCCAAGAACTAGCGGGGGGCTTAGATACGCAGTATTTT	CASSQELAGGLDTQYF
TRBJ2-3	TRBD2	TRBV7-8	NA	TGTGCCAGCAGCTTAGGACTAGCGGGAGACACAGATACGCAGTATTTT	CASSLGLAGDTDTQYF
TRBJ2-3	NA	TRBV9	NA	TGTGCCAGCAGCGTTGATCCAGGGGGGATAGATACGCAGTATTTT	CASSVDPGGIDTQYF